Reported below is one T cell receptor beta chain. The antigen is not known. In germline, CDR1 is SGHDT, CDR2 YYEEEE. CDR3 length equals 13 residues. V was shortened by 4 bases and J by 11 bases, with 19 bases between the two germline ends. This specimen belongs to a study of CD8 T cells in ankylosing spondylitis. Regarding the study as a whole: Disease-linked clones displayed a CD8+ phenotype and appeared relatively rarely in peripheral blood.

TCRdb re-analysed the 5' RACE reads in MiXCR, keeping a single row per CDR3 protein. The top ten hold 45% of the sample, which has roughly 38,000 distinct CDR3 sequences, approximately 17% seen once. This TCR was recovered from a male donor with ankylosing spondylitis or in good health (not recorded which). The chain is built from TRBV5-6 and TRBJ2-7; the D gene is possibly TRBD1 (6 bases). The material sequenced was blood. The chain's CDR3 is CASSPSRTASKYF. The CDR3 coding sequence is TGTGCCAGCAGCCCATCCCGGACAGCCTCGAAGTACTTC.